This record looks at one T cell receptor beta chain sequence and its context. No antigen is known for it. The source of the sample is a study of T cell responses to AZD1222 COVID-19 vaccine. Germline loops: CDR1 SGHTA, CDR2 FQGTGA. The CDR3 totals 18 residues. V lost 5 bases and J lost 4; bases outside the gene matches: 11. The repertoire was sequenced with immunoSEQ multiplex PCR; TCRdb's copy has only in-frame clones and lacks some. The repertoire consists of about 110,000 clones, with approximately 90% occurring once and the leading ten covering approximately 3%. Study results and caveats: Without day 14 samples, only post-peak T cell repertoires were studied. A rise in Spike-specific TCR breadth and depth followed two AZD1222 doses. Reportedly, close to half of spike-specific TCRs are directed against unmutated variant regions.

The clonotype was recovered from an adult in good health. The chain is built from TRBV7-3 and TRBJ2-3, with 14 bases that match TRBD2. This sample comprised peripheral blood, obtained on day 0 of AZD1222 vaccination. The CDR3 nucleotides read TGTGCCAGCAGCCAATCCCCTCTGACTAGCGGGAGGGCAGATACGCAGTATTTT. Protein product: CASSQSPLTSGRADTQYF.